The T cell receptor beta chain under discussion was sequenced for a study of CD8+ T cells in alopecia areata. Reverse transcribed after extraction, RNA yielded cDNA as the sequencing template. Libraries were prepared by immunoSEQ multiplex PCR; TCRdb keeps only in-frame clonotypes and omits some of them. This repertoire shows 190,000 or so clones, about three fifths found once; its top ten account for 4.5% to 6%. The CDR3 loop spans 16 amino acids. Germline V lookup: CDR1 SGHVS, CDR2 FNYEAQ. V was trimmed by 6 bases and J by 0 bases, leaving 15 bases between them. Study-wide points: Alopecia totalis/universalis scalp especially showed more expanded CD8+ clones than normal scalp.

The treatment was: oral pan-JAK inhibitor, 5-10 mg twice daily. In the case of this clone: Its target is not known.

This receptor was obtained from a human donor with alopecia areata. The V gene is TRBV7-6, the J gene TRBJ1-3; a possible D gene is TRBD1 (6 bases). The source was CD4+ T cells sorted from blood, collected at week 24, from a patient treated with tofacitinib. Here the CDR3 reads CASRKLRGPSGNTIYF. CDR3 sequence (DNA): TGTGCCAGCAGGAAACTCAGGGGACCCTCTGGAAACACCATATATTTT.